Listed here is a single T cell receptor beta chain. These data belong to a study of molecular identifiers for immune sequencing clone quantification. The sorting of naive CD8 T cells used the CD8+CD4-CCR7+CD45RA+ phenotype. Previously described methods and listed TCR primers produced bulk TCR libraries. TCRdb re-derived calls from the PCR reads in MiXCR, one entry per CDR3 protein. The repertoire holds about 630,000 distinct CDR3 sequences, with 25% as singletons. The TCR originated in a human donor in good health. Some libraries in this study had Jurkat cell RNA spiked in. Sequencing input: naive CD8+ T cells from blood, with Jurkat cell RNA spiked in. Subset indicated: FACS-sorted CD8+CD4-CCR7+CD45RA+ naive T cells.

The CDR3 loop is CASSLDQGKLYEQYF. CDR3 sequence (DNA): TGTGCCAGCAGCTTGGACCAGGGCAAGCTCTACGAGCAGTACTTC. V usage is TRBV5-4 and J usage is TRBJ2-7, with TRBD1 as a possible D gene (5 bases). The CDR3 loop spans 15 amino acids. Germline CDR1 SGHNT, CDR2 YYREEE (reference sequence). V was cut by 0 bases and J by 3 bases, with 13 bases left in between.